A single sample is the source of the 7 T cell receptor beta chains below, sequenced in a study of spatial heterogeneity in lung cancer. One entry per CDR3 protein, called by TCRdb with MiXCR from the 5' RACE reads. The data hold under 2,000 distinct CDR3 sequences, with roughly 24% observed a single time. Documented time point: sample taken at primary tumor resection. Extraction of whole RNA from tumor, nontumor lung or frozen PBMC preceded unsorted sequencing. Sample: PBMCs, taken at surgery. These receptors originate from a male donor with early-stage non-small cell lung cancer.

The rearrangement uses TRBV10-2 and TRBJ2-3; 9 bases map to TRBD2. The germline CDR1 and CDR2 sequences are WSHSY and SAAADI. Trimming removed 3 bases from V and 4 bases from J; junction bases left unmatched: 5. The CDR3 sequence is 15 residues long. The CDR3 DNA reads TGCGCCAGCAGTGATCCAGCGGGGGGTTCAGATACGCAGTATTTT. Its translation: CASSDPAGGSDTQYF.

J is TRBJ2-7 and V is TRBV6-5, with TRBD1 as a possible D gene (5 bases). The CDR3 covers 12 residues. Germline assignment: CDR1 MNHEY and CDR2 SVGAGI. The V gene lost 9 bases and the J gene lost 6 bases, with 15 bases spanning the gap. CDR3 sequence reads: CASYSKGSEQYF. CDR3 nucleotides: TGTGCCAGTTACTCGAAGGGGTCCGAGCAGTACTTC.

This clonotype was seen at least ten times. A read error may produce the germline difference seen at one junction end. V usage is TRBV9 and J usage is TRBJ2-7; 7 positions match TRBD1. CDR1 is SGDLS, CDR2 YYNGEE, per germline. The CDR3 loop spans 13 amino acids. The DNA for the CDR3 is TGTGCCAGCAGCGTAGGAACCACAGGGGCGATGAACTTC. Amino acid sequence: CASSVGTTGAMNF.

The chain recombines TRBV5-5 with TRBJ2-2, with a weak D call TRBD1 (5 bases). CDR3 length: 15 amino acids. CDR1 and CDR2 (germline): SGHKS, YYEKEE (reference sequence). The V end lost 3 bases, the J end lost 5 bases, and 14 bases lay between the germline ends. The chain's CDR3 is CASSSGQGETGELFF. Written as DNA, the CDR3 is TGTGCCAGCAGCTCGGGCCAGGGTGAAACCGGGGAGCTGTTTTTT.

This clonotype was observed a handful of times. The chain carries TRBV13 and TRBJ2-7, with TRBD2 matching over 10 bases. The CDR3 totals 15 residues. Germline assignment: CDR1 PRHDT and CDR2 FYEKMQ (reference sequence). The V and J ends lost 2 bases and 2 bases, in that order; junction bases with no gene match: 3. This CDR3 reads CASSLHSGGAYEQYF. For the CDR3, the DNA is TGTGCCAGCAGCTTACACAGCGGGGGGGCCTACGAGCAGTACTTC.

The CDR3 DNA follows: TGTGCCAGCACCCGGGGGGTGGGACCCGGGGAGCTGTTTTTT. Protein product: CASTRGVGPGELFF. The chain employs TRBV12-3 or TRBV12-4 and TRBJ2-2, with 7 bases identical to TRBD2. CDR3 length: 14 residues. V was clipped by 7 bases and J by 6 bases; unmatched bases: 8.

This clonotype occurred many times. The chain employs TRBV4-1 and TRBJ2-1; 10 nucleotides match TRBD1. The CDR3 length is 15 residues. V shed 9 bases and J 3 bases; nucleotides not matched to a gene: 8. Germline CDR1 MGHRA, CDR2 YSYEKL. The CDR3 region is CASSRGTGVYNEQFF. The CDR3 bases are TGCGCCAGTTCAAGGGGGACAGGGGTCTACAATGAGCAGTTCTTC.